This T cell receptor beta chain derives from a study of Graves' ophthalmopathy and Graves' hyperthyroidism. Study-level points and caveats: Ophthalmopathy progression was predicted with 55% to 71% sensitivity and 72% to 75% specificity. The majority of expanded thyroid clonotypes above 0.001 frequency also occurred in blood.

RNA transcripts provided the template for amplifying TCR beta CDR3 regions. In the first round, RT-PCR was carried out with HTBI primers, and a multiplex PCR formed the second round. TCRdb recomputed calls from the multiplex PCR reads with MiXCR, one row per CDR3 protein. The repertoire holds roughly 500,000 distinct CDR3 sequences, with around an eighth as singletons. CDR1 LGHDT and CDR2 YNNKEL come from the germline V gene (reference sequence). This CDR3 spans 14 amino acids. The V gene lost 0 bases and the J gene lost 5 bases, with 10 bases spanning the gap. On this clonotype: Its antigen is as yet unknown.

Other autoimmune diseases, uncontrolled infections, pregnancy or lactation excluded patients from enrollment. Diagnostic conclusions were grounded in clinical symptoms, serum thyroxine, TRAb, thyroid ultrasound and orbital computed tomography. The genes are TRBV3-1 and TRBJ1-2; D unresolved. Specimen: blood. This TCR was recovered from a woman in her twenties or thirties with Graves' ophthalmopathy. CDR3 coding DNA: TGTGCCAGCAGCCAAGATAACAGCCTATATGGCTACACCTTC. As protein: CASSQDNSLYGYTF.